This passage covers 24 T cell receptor beta chains from one sample sequenced in a study of PD-1 blockade in mismatch repair-deficient tumors. Data came from immunoSEQ multiplex PCR; TCRdb stores just in-frame clones and leaves some out. The sample carries approximately 100,000 clones, roughly four fifths recorded once. The specimen was peripheral blood, collected approximately 35 weeks after starting pembrolizumab. These receptor sequences come from an adult with mismatch repair-deficient cancer.

The count of this clone is one. This chain joins TRBV7-8 and TRBJ1-3; D remains ambiguous. Germline CDR1 reads SGHVS; CDR2 reads FQNEAQ. CDR3 length: 17 amino acids. V was pared by 0 bases and J by 4 bases, with 16 bases between. The CDR3 loop reads CASSLAPATRGGNTIYF. Here the CDR3 DNA reads TGTGCCAGCAGCTTAGCGCCTGCCACAAGAGGAGGAAACACCATATATTTT.

The gene calls are TRBV27 and TRBJ1-2; perhaps TRBD1 as D (6 bases). Germline V gene lookup returns CDR1 MNHEY and CDR2 SMNVEV (reference sequence). The CDR3 consists of 13 residues. The V end was cut by 2 bases, the J end by 8 bases, with 12 bases between. CDR3 residues: CASSLRQGFGYTF. The DNA of the CDR3 is TGTGCCAGCAGTTTACGGCAGGGGTTCGGCTACACCTTC.

The V and J genes are TRBV5-6 and TRBJ2-1; D remains unclear. The CDR3 is 16 residues long. Per the germline V gene, CDR1 is SGHDT and CDR2 is YYEEEE. With 4 bases removed from V and 0 bases from J, the gap between germline ends came to 14 bases. Here the CDR3 DNA reads TGTGCCAGCAGCGCCGAAAGGACGAGCTCCTACAATGAGCAGTTCTTC. Protein sequence: CASSAERTSSYNEQFF.

In nucleotides, the CDR3 is TGTGCCAGCTCACTCGACCGAAATCAGCCCCAGCATTTT. This sequence encodes CASSLDRNQPQHF. This chain links TRBV18 with TRBJ1-5; no clear D. Trimming stripped 4 bases from V and 4 bases from J, with 8 bases between. Germline-derived CDR1 and CDR2 are KGHSH and LQKENI. The CDR3 spans 13 residues.

The V and J genes are TRBV2 and TRBJ1-1; D ambiguous. Per the germline V gene, CDR1 is SNHLY and CDR2 is FYNNEI. The CDR3 is made up of 11 amino acids. The V end lost 3 bases, the J end lost 7 bases, and 6 bases lay between the germline ends. The CDR3 coding sequence is TGTGCCAGCAGTGATAGGGATGAAGCTTTCTTT. This translates into CASSDRDEAFF.

This sequence joins TRBV18 and TRBJ1-4; TRBD1 matches at 12 bases. CDR1 and CDR2 (germline): KGHSH, LQKENI. This CDR3 contains 18 residues. Losses at the gene ends were 3 bases for V and 4 bases for J; bases not matched to a gene: 9. CDR3 bases: TGTGCCAGCTCACCTGATGGGACAGGGGGCGTCCTTAATGAAAAACTGTTTTTT. This translates into CASSPDGTGGVLNEKLFF.

The rearrangement uses TRBV6-6 and TRBJ1-4; 10 bases map to TRBD1. CDR1 and CDR2 (germline): MNHNY, SVGAGI (reference sequence). This CDR3 has 16 amino acids. The junction had 6 bases not matched to a gene; V was cut back by 4 bases and J by 4 bases. CDR3 protein: CASSSRDRGDNEKLFF. The CDR3 DNA sequence: TGTGCCAGCAGTTCCCGGGACAGGGGCGATAATGAAAAACTGTTTTTT.

The chain links TRBV6-5 to TRBJ2-7, with D perhaps TRBD2 (6 bases). The CDR3 runs to 11 residues. V was cut by 10 bases and J by 6 bases, with 13 bases left in between. Per germline, CDR1 MNHEY and CDR2 SVGAGI. Written as DNA, the CDR3 is TGTGCCACCCGACTAGTCCGCGAGCAGTACTTC. Residues: CATRLVREQYF.

The rearrangement links TRBV7-2 to TRBJ2-2; D not certain. The length of the CDR3 is 14 residues. V gave up 2 bases and J gave up 1 base, with 5 bases separating them. Germline CDR1 and CDR2: SGHTA and FQGNSA. DNA of the CDR3: TGTGCCAGCAGCTTAAATAGGAACACCGGGGAGCTGTTTTTT. Protein product: CASSLNRNTGELFF.

Concerning this clone itself: The junction shows a germline mismatch at one end, possibly a read error. CDR3 sequence reads: CASSLDGRAADTQYF. Here the CDR3 DNA reads TGTGCCAGCAGCTTAGATGGCAGGGCCGCAGATACGCAATATTTT. The chain joins TRBV7-2 to TRBJ2-3; a weak D match, TRBD1 (5 bases). This CDR3 contains 15 residues. Looked up from germline, CDR1 is SGHTA and CDR2 is FQGNSA.

This clone was seen a single time. The chain combines TRBV30 with TRBJ2-1; no clear D gene. Trimming took off 0 bases at V and 7 bases at J, with 4 bases between the two ends. Germline V gene lookup returns CDR1 GTSNPN and CDR2 SVGIG (reference sequence). CDR3 length: 11 residues. The CDR3 is CAWSVGNEQFF. CDR3 sequence (DNA): TGTGCCTGGAGTGTGGGGAATGAGCAGTTCTTC. Drawing the rest from reference TRBV30 and TRBJ2-1, the complete variable domain is SQTIHQWPATLVQPVGSPLSLECTVEGTSNPNLYWYRQAAGRGLQLLFYSVGIGQISSEVPQNLSASRPQDRQFILSSKKLLLSDSGFYLCAWSVGNEQFFGPGTRLTVL.

This chain joins TRBV7-6 and TRBJ2-7; possible D gene TRBD1, 6 bases. This CDR3 is built from 17 residues. Germline lookup yields CDR1 SGHVS and CDR2 FNYEAQ. V lost 1 base and J 3 bases, leaving 19 bases between the germline ends. The CDR3 is CASSLGTPRTALYEQYF. CDR3 bases: TGTGCCAGCAGCTTAGGAACACCAAGGACAGCCCTCTACGAGCAGTACTTC.

There are many counts of this clone. V usage is TRBV6-5 and J usage is TRBJ2-3; TRBD2 matches at 10 bases. Germline-derived CDR1 and CDR2 are MNHEY and SVGAGI. Trimming took 7 bases from V and 1 from J; bases not matched to a gene: 5. The CDR3 is made up of 15 amino acids. The CDR3, as DNA: TGTGCCAGCACGCCCGGGACTAGCGGCACAGATACGCAGTATTTT. The encoded protein is CASTPGTSGTDTQYF.

The V call is TRBV5-4, the J call TRBJ2-5, with a weak D call TRBD2 (6 bases). The germline V and J ends were trimmed by 2 bases and 5 bases, with 10 bases remaining between them. Germline lookup yields CDR1 SGHNT and CDR2 YYREEE (reference sequence). The CDR3 is 13 amino acids. The CDR3 DNA follows: TGTGCCAGCAGCTTATCAGGAGGGGAGACCCAGTACTTC. This gives the protein CASSLSGGETQYF.

The chain combines TRBV6-5 with TRBJ2-7, with 9 bases identical to TRBD2. Germline lookup yields CDR1 MNHEY and CDR2 SVGAGI. The CDR3 has 13 amino acids. J gave up 4 bases and V 6 bases, and 4 bases lay outside the gene matches. The CDR3 here is CASRTTSGYEQYF. In DNA form, the CDR3 reads TGTGCCAGCAGGACCACTAGCGGGTACGAGCAGTACTTC.

The J gene is TRBJ2-7, the V gene TRBV14, with 7 bases fitting TRBD1. The V gene's germline CDR1 is SGHDN and CDR2 FVKESK. CDR3 size: 14 residues. With V trimmed by 6 bases and J by 5 bases, 10 bases remained unmatched. The CDR3 reads CASRRTGLNNEQYF. CDR3 coding DNA: TGTGCCAGCAGACGGACAGGCCTGAATAACGAGCAGTACTTC.

The chain employs TRBV18 and TRBJ2-5; 9 bases align to TRBD1. The ends lost 1 base at V and 3 bases at J; junction bases unmatched: 0. The length of the CDR3 is 14 residues. Germline V gene lookup returns CDR1 KGHSH and CDR2 LQKENI. The CDR3 protein is CASSPRDREETQYF. CDR3 DNA sequence: TGTGCCAGCTCACCACGGGACAGGGAAGAGACCCAGTACTTC. The entire variable domain, with the rest obtained from reference TRBV18 and TRBJ2-5, is as follows: NAGVMQNPRHLVRRRGQEARLRCSPMKGHSHVYWYRQLPEEGLKFMVYLQKENIIDESGMPKERFSAEFPKEGPSILRIQQVVRGDSAAYFCASSPRDREETQYFGPGTRLLVL.

This sequence joins TRBV7-8 and TRBJ2-5; no reliable D call. Germline values: CDR1 SGHVS, CDR2 FQNEAQ. The CDR3 runs 12 residues. With 4 bases removed from V and 2 bases from J, the gap between germline ends came to 5 bases. CDR3: CASSSNQETQYF. The CDR3 DNA is TGTGCCAGCAGCTCAAATCAAGAGACCCAGTACTTC.

The chain carries TRBV30 and TRBJ2-6, with a possible D match to TRBD1 (5 bases). There are 14 residues in the CDR3. Between the trimmed V and J ends, which lost 5 bases and 0 bases, there was a span of 8 bases. Germline CDR1 GTSNPN, CDR2 SVGIG (reference sequence). The CDR3, as DNA: TGTGCCTGGGGTCAGGGCTCTGGGGCCAACGTCCTGACTTTC. It codes for CAWGQGSGANVLTF.

This clone was observed a single time. The chain is built from TRBV10-3 and TRBJ1-1, with D hard to call. Germline CDR1 and CDR2: ENHRY and SYGVKD. This CDR3 comprises 14 residues. The V gene lost 0 bases and the J gene lost 6 bases, with 11 bases spanning the gap. CDR3 nucleotide sequence: TGTGCCATCAGTGAGTCGGTGGGTAACGCTGAAGCTTTCTTT. Translation gives CAISESVGNAEAFF.

This clone has only a few counts. The genes are TRBV6-1 and TRBJ2-3; weak D call: TRBD1 (5 bases). The length of the CDR3 is 14 residues. Germline CDR1 is MNHNS and CDR2 is SASEGT. V shed 8 bases and J shed 4 bases, with 16 bases lying between them. Written as DNA, the CDR3 is TGTGCCAGCGGTCAGGGTGTGGGTGCAGATACGCAGTATTTT. Residues: CASGQGVGADTQYF.

This clone has a single count. V usage is TRBV27 and J usage is TRBJ2-3, with 7 positions matching TRBD1. CDR1 is MNHEY, CDR2 SMNVEV, per germline (reference sequence). CDR3 length: 14 amino acids. V dropped 6 bases and J dropped 2; count of bases not matched to a gene: 5. CDR3: CASRPGQITDTQYF. The DNA of the CDR3 is TGTGCCAGCAGACCGGGACAGATCACAGATACGCAGTATTTT.

The V and J genes are TRBV19 and TRBJ2-5, with TRBD2 matching over 9 bases. Trimming cost V 5 bases and J 4 bases; bases outside gene matches: 5. CDR3 length: 14 residues. Germline CDR1 reads LNHDA; CDR2 reads SQIVND (reference sequence). Here the CDR3 reads CASSLGTSPETQYF. DNA for the CDR3: TGTGCCAGTAGTTTAGGGACTAGCCCAGAGACCCAGTACTTC.

CDR3 loop: CASSPRASYNEQFF. Written as DNA, the CDR3 is TGTGCCAGCTCACCAAGAGCCTCCTACAATGAGCAGTTCTTC. This chain uses TRBV18 with TRBJ2-1, with D unresolved. V gave up 2 bases and J gave up 0 bases, with 5 bases separating them. The CDR3 is 14 residues long. Germline V gene sequence: CDR1 KGHSH, CDR2 LQKENI.